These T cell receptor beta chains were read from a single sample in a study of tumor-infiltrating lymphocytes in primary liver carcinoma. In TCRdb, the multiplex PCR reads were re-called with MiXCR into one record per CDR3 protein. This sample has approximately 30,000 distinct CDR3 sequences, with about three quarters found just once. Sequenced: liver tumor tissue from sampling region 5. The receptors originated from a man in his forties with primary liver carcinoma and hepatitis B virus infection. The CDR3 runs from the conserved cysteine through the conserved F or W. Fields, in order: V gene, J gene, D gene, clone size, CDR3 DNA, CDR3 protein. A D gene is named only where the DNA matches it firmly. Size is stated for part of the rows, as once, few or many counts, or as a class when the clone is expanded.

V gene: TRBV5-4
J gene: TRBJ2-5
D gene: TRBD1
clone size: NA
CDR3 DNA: TGTGCCAGCAGCGTTCAGGGGGCAATCGGGGAGACTCAGTACTTC
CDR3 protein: CASSVQGAIGETQYF

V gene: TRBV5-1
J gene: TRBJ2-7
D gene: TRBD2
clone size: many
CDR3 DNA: TGCGCCAGCAGCTTATCCGGGGTAGCGGGAGGAAACTACGAGCAGTACTTC
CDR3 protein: CASSLSGVAGGNYEQYF

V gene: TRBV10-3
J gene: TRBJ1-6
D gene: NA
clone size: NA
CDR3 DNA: TGTGCCTTCAGTAACAGGGTCGAGATTTCACCCCTCCACTTT
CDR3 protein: CAFSNRVEISPLHF